These T cell receptor beta chains were read from a single sample in a study of radiation and T cells in renal cell carcinoma. TCRdb's table, derived via immunoSEQ multiplex PCR, lists solely in-frame clones and lacks some. The repertoire holds more than 120,000 clones, with 86% as singletons. Sequenced material: blood, taken from a patient whose treatment included radiotherapy and nephrectomy. The source of these receptors is a woman aged 50 to 60 with renal cell carcinoma. CDR3s include the opening cysteine and the closing phenylalanine or tryptophan. Each record gives: V gene, J gene, clone size, CDR3 protein. A row's size may be missing; if present it is once, few, many or a size class.

V: TRBV7-2
J: TRBJ2-3
size: NA
CDR3: CASSPGLADTDTQYF

V: TRBV5-4
J: TRBJ2-3
size: NA
CDR3: CASSLVGTSGSIVMRDTQYF

V: TRBV10-3
J: TRBJ1-1
size: NA
CDR3: CAISEAGGETSAEAFF

V: TRBV6-1
J: TRBJ1-5
size: NA
CDR3: CASRVGRGRGQPQHF

V: TRBV19
J: TRBJ1-5
size: once
CDR3: CASRLQGAGQPQHF

V: TRBV27
J: TRBJ2-7
size: NA
CDR3: CASSPPAPYEQYF

V: TRBV7-2
J: TRBJ2-1
size: NA
CDR3: CASSSPPGTGTEQFF

V: TRBV19
J: TRBJ2-1
size: NA
CDR3: CASSPPGKATGEQFF

V: TRBV28
J: TRBJ2-7
size: once
CDR3: CASSLRSSYEQYF

V: TRBV11-1
J: TRBJ2-7
size: NA
CDR3: CATRGASYEQYF

V: TRBV4-3
J: TRBJ1-1
size: NA
CDR3: CASSQDYGGGEAFF

V: TRBV5-1
J: TRBJ2-2
size: NA
CDR3: CASSLWDRGPANTGELFF

V: TRBV19
J: TRBJ1-1
size: NA
CDR3: CASSIGPRNTEAFF

V: TRBV25-1
J: TRBJ2-1
size: NA
CDR3: CASSGRGFLHEQFF

V: TRBV9
J: TRBJ2-1
size: NA
CDR3: CASSVGSGGSSSYNEQFF

V: TRBV19
J: TRBJ2-5
size: NA
CDR3: CASSTIRASKGLQETQYF

V: TRBV5-6
J: TRBJ1-2
size: NA
CDR3: CASSLARPYGYTF

V: TRBV5-4
J: TRBJ1-4
size: NA
CDR3: CASSLNTGGSEKLFF

V: TRBV15
J: TRBJ1-1
size: NA
CDR3: CATSSRIGAEAFF

V: TRBV18
J: TRBJ1-6
size: NA
CDR3: CASSLTTGNGSPLHF

V: TRBV5-6
J: TRBJ1-2
size: NA
CDR3: CASSERGDYTF

V: TRBV5-6
J: TRBJ1-2
size: NA
CDR3: CASSLDSSDGYTF

V: TRBV7-6
J: TRBJ1-6
size: NA
CDR3: CASSRSESNSPLHF

V: TRBV9
J: TRBJ1-1
size: NA
CDR3: CASSRFEGGNTEAFF

V: TRBV7-2
J: TRBJ2-2
size: NA
CDR3: CASSLVGRVFTGELFF

V: TRBV15
J: TRBJ2-7
size: once
CDR3: CATSRDLDSSSYEQYF

V: TRBV9
J: TRBJ1-1
size: NA
CDR3: CASSGGNLGAFF

V: TRBV30
J: TRBJ1-1
size: few
CDR3: CAWDRGHPNTEAFF

V: TRBV4-3
J: TRBJ1-4
size: NA
CDR3: CASSQARDRGFTTNEKLFF

V: TRBV7-2
J: TRBJ2-2
size: NA
CDR3: CASSFPSGELFF

V: TRBV19
J: TRBJ1-5
size: NA
CDR3: CASSIGASNQPQHF

V: TRBV29-1
J: TRBJ2-1
size: NA
CDR3: CSVRSGQGPYNEQFF

V: TRBV7-2
J: TRBJ2-1
size: NA
CDR3: CASSWGGLDEQFF

V: TRBV5-8
J: TRBJ1-1
size: NA
CDR3: CASSLMDRGGLAFF

V: TRBV18
J: TRBJ2-3
size: NA
CDR3: CASSLGQALRTDTQYF

V: TRBV12-5
J: TRBJ2-7
size: once
CDR3: CASGRDTYEQYF

V: TRBV28
J: TRBJ2-5
size: once
CDR3: CASRTTGQVQETQYF

V: TRBV7-2
J: TRBJ1-3
size: NA
CDR3: CASSWSANSGNTIYF

V: TRBV7-2
J: TRBJ2-7
size: few
CDR3: CASSSGTGSYEQYF

V: TRBV5-1
J: TRBJ1-6
size: NA
CDR3: CASSLSAFGGNSPLHF

V: TRBV19
J: TRBJ2-3
size: NA
CDR3: CASNLAGRDTQYF

V: TRBV25-1
J: TRBJ1-1
size: NA
CDR3: CASSPRQRAGTRNTEAFF

V: TRBV28
J: TRBJ2-7
size: NA
CDR3: CASGTGSYEQYF

V: TRBV7-9
J: TRBJ1-4
size: NA
CDR3: CASSFRTGGEKLFF

V: TRBV4-2
J: TRBJ1-2
size: NA
CDR3: CASSQDTSRGNYGYTF